The TCR beta chain described here comes from a study of shared clonotypes between healthy human individuals (dated by TCRdb to the early 2020s). Some background on the complete study: The cohort comprised a couple of women and a few men aged 18 to 49 years. Different laboratories and diverse techniques were used to prepare libraries and sequence TCR repertoires, to increase sequencing depth and limit assay-specific biases. Per donor, three plates each were used for CD4 naive and CD4 memory, two for CD8 naive, and one for CD8 memory. Each donor's leukapheresis produced roughly between about 0.9 and 9.5 billion PBMCs. To estimate repertoire size and how much clonotypes are shared between individuals, the study performed deep sequencing of blood TCR repertoires from 4 to 6 healthy adults.

Based on the germline V gene, the CDR1 and CDR2 sequences are SGHTA and FQGNSA. Between the V and J ends, shortened by 7 bases and 7 bases respectively, the junction contains 16 bases. The CDR3 holds 13 amino acids from the cysteine to the phenylalanine. Only the CDR3 DNA stays, 39 bases, in frame from base 1. Healthy HIV-negative adults with no recently reported acute infections or vaccinations were included as donors. All donors were Caucasian adults living in Nashville, Tennessee, USA. CD4+ T cells were enriched through magnetic negative selection, after which naive cells were positively selected on CD45RA and the remaining negative fraction served as the memory subset. After blood collection by leukapheresis, PBMCs were isolated using Ficoll-Histopaque density gradient centrifugation and then cryopreserved in the vapor phase of liquid nitrogen. Analytical flow cytometry was used to check the purity and quantity of every magnetically sorted T cell population. Each sorted fraction had its genomic DNA isolated and then quantified by UV absorbance on a Nanodrop 2000c.

This clone appeared once. The antigen it binds to is not known. No much larger clone is present one base from it, and per-base qualities are unavailable. What the work shows at the level of the full study, not this receptor alone: Across a handful of donors, around 5% of naive CD4, approximately 3.5% of naive CD8, about 2.3% of memory CD4, and 0.3% to 0.45% of memory CD8 clonotypes were shared. Because the study included a small number of donors, the genetic and exposure-history diversity represented was limited. Pairwise subsampling indicated that sequencing depth was expected to affect the degree of clonotype sharing among donors. Sampling was restricted to blood, and TCR repertoires in tissue are likely to differ from TCR repertoires in blood. Naive subsets generally had larger estimated clonotype richness than memory subsets. Compared with non-shared clonotypes, clonotypes shared by all four sorted-subset donors had higher generation probabilities. Even with the large sequencing depth, rarefaction of the sorted-subset datasets indicated that sequencing was incomplete.

Using the deep immunoSEQ assay, multiplex PCR amplified TCR CDR3 regions from genomic DNA. Extracted genomic DNA from each cell subset was distributed evenly across all wells of several immunoSEQ 96-well plates, and each plate was treated as a replicate. Each replicate PCR for sorted subsets received roughly 0.2 ug genomic DNA, equal to about 29,000 T cell genomes. Purified libraries were measured with a Qubit 3.0 fluorometer, size-checked on a Bioanalyzer 2100, and measured again with the KAPA Library Quantification kit. Every immunoSEQ 96-well plate was sequenced on a separate single-read 150-cycle Illumina NextSeq 550 flow cell. Per the original workflow: Because the immunoSEQ output held only junctional sequences and lacked quality scores, the filtering could not match the filtering applied to full-length reads. Sequences were annotated with PyIR, a Python wrapper for IgBLAST v1.9, and V/J genes and CDR3 were assigned using IMGT germline references. Reads were removed for weak V/J assignments (E-value above 1e-6), missing CDR3, stop codons, out-of-frame junctions, or ambiguous translated residues. V3J clonotypes were defined as sequences sharing the same inferred V gene, J gene, and CDR3 amino acid sequence. To compute the percentage overlap between repertoires, the number of shared unique clonotypes was divided by the size of the smaller repertoire. Richness of each repertoire was evaluated using RTK rarefaction, the Chao1 estimator, and Recon v2.1 estimates of unobserved clonotypes. OLGA was used to compute generation probabilities for all TCRbeta clonotypes that the gDNA method yielded from several donors. Drawn from immuneACCESS, this table holds only the in-frame rearrangements with V and J called that TCRdb kept. Clones are partly lost; checked studies trace under half to an unresolved V gene and leave the rest unexplained. The DNA was the basis for D and trimming; V, J and clone size are from that table. For this sample the table gives 2 million to 2.5 million clones, of which about nine tenths were detected only once. Clones ranked in the top ten supply about 0.41% of the sample.

The source is a man between 18 and 35 years old in good health. Some clones in this sample may be carry-over from other donors' samples. Sequencing was done on a sample of naive CD4+ T cells from PBMCs. The meaning of the sample's cell subset or site label: CD45RA+ positively selected. Rearrangement joined TRBV7-2 to TRBJ2-5, with the D segment identity uncertain. Here the CDR3 is given as CASTITGAGTQYF. The nucleotide sequence reads TGTGCCAGCACCATAACCGGTGCAGGGACCCAGTACTTC.